The 22 T cell receptor beta chains in this list originate from one sample, sequenced in a study of graft-versus-host responses after intestinal transplantation. Only in-frame clones appear in the TCRdb table, and some are missing; sequencing was by immunoSEQ multiplex PCR. The sample records about 93,000 clones, roughly 93% being singletons. No antigens are known for them. This specimen consisted of unstimulated CD8+ T cells sorted from spleen or lymph node cells, obtained before intestinal transplant. The origin of the receptors is a human donor who received an intestinal transplant.

The chain joins TRBV4-1 to TRBJ1-3, with 7 nucleotides matching TRBD1. The CDR3 has 15 amino acids. The trim removed 4 bases at V and 4 bases at J, leaving 7 bases unmatched. Germline V gives CDR1 MGHRA, CDR2 YSYEKL. The CDR3 sequence: CASSPLDRAGNTIYF. Written as DNA, the CDR3 is TGCGCCAGCAGCCCACTCGACAGGGCCGGAAACACCATATATTTT.

This chain uses TRBV19 with TRBJ2-3; D gene ambiguous. This CDR3 comprises 15 residues. Trimming shortened V by 1 base and J by 2 bases, and 10 bases separated the two germline ends. Looked up from germline, CDR1 is LNHDA and CDR2 is SQIVND (reference sequence). CDR3 in amino acids: CASSIGSGYTDTQYF. In DNA form, the CDR3 reads TGTGCCAGTAGTATAGGGTCAGGATACACAGATACGCAGTATTTT.

This chain joins TRBV7-6 and TRBJ2-5; TRBD2 agrees at 7 bases. With V trimmed by 5 bases and J by 11 bases, 14 bases remained unmatched. Germline CDR1 and CDR2: SGHVS and FNYEAQ. The CDR3 sequence is 14 residues long. In nucleotides, the CDR3 is TGTGCCAGCAGCACTAGCGCGGGTACGGGTGAGCAGTACTTC. Protein product: CASSTSAGTGEQYF.

J is TRBJ1-2 and V is TRBV7-9; D is perhaps TRBD1 (5 bases). Germline CDR1 SEHNR, CDR2 FQNEAQ (reference sequence). Trimming left V 3 bases short and J 4 bases short, with 15 bases between. CDR3 length: 15 amino acids. The CDR3 protein is CASSFQGMGSYGYTF. The CDR3 DNA reads TGTGCCAGCAGCTTTCAGGGCATGGGTAGCTATGGCTACACCTTC.

The V call is TRBV5-4, the J call TRBJ1-1; weak D call: TRBD1 (5 bases). Germline V gives CDR1 SGHNT, CDR2 YYREEE (reference sequence). This CDR3 region has 15 residues. Trimming took off 0 bases at V and 0 bases at J, with 9 bases between the two ends. The chain's CDR3 is CASSLDRSLNTEAFF. DNA of the CDR3: TGTGCCAGCAGCTTGGACAGGTCCTTGAACACTGAAGCTTTCTTT.

The chain uses TRBV15 and TRBJ2-4; a weak D match, TRBD1 (6 bases). The V end lost 0 bases, the J end lost 2 bases, and 11 bases lay between the germline ends. Germline V CDR1 and CDR2: LNHNV, YYDKDF (reference sequence). The CDR3 covers 16 residues. The DNA for the CDR3 is TGTGCCACCAGCAGAGACAGGGGTTTGTCCAAAAACATTCAGTACTTC. It encodes CATSRDRGLSKNIQYF.

On this clone: The sample carries other DNA sequences with the same CDR3. The chain carries TRBV30 and TRBJ2-5; TRBD2 might be the D (5 bases). Germline assignment: CDR1 GTSNPN and CDR2 SVGIG (reference sequence). The CDR3 is 12 residues long. Between the trimmed V and J ends, which lost 0 bases and 5 bases, there was a span of 7 bases. The CDR3 spells CAWSVLGETQYF. In DNA form, the CDR3 reads TGTGCCTGGAGTGTACTAGGCGAGACCCAGTACTTC.

V gene TRBV11-2 combines with J gene TRBJ2-7, with unresolved D. The CDR3 totals 12 residues. V dropped 3 bases and J dropped 3 bases, with 6 bases sitting between them. Germline CDR1 reads SGHAT; CDR2 reads FQNNGV. The CDR3 DNA is TGTGCCAGCAGCTTGACGGGCTACGAGCAGTACTTC. Encoded protein: CASSLTGYEQYF.

In this sample, this clone turned up a few times. The chain carries TRBV27 and TRBJ2-7, with a tentative D call TRBD2 (6 bases). Germline CDR1 reads MNHEY; CDR2 reads SMNVEV (reference sequence). Trimming took 2 bases from V and 2 from J, leaving 7 bases between them. This CDR3 is 13 amino acids long. The CDR3 nucleotides read TGTGCCAGCAGTTTACCGGGAGCCTACGAGCAGTACTTC. This translates into CASSLPGAYEQYF.

The chain joins TRBV5-1 to TRBJ2-1; TRBD2 matches 11 bases. Germline V gene lookup returns CDR1 SGHRS and CDR2 YFSETQ. Trimming took 2 bases from V and 6 from J; bases not matched to a gene: 13. This CDR3 contains 18 residues. The CDR3 loop reads CASSFSGGANRRGNEQFF. The CDR3 DNA follows: TGCGCCAGCAGCTTTAGCGGGGGGGCCAACCGGCGAGGCAATGAGCAGTTCTTC.

V and J are TRBV4-3 and TRBJ1-1; 10 bases agree with TRBD1. Germline V lookup: CDR1 LGHNA, CDR2 YSLEER. Unmatched junction bases numbered 10, after V lost 7 bases and J lost 8 bases. The CDR3 covers 14 residues. CDR3 DNA: TGCGCCAGCACCCCGGATGGGGACAGGGGAGAAGCTTTCTTT. It is translated as CASTPDGDRGEAFF.

J is TRBJ1-3 and V is TRBV6-1, with a tentative D call TRBD1 (5 bases). CDR3 size: 14 residues. Per the germline V gene, CDR1 is MNHNS and CDR2 is SASEGT. V lost 6 bases and J 2 bases, leaving 11 bases between the germline ends. The CDR3 sequence: CASRETGPGNTIYF. CDR3 in DNA: TGTGCCAGCAGAGAAACAGGCCCTGGAAACACCATATATTTT.

This rearrangement joins TRBV10-2 to TRBJ2-3, with 8 bases aligning to TRBD2. This CDR3 has 15 amino acids. J was trimmed by 7 bases and V by 7 bases; bases with no gene match: 13. The germline V gene has CDR1 WSHSY and CDR2 SAAADI. CDR3 in amino acids: CASKQPGLESHTQYF. The CDR3 region has the DNA TGCGCCAGCAAACAACCGGGACTAGAATCGCATACGCAGTATTTT.

This clone was detected once. This chain connects TRBV27 to TRBJ1-6; D gene ambiguous. Germline V gene data show CDR1 as MNHEY and CDR2 as SMNVEV (reference sequence). The CDR3 is made up of 17 amino acids. The V and J ends lost 0 bases and 8 bases respectively, with 17 bases between them. Here the CDR3 DNA reads TGTGCCAGCAGTTTATCGGCGGGTAGTAATTTGGATTCACCCCTCCACTTT. Encoded protein: CASSLSAGSNLDSPLHF.

The rearrangement uses TRBV7-9 and TRBJ2-7, with D uncertain. Germline CDR1 and CDR2: SEHNR and FQNEAQ (reference sequence). Between the trimmed V and J ends, which lost 1 base and 6 bases, there was a span of 13 bases. The CDR3 runs 14 residues. The CDR3 DNA sequence: TGTGCCAGCAGCTTAGGTGGCCCCGCCGCCGAGCAGTACTTC. Encoded protein: CASSLGGPAAEQYF. Using reference TRBV7-9 and TRBJ2-7 for the parts outside the CDR3, the full variable domain is DTGVSQNPRHKITKRGQNVTFRCDPISEHNRLYWYRQTLGQGPEFLTYFQNEAQLEKSRLLSDRFSAERPKGSFSTLEIQRTEQGDSAMYLCASSLGGPAAEQYFGPGTRLTVT.

This clone has a handful of counts. DNA for the CDR3: TGTGCCAGCAGTTACCCTTCCGGGACAGGGATCGCTGAAGCTTTCTTT. This gives the protein CASSYPSGTGIAEAFF. This sequence joins TRBV6-5 and TRBJ1-1, with TRBD1 matching 9 bases. The germline V gene encodes CDR1 MNHEY and CDR2 SVGAGI. The CDR3 has 16 residues. The J segment lost 6 bases and the V segment lost 2 bases, leaving 10 bases of the junction unmatched.

This sequence joins TRBV5-1 and TRBJ1-1, with a possible D match to TRBD1 (5 bases). Germline V CDR1 and CDR2: SGHRS, YFSETQ. The CDR3 has 13 amino acids. V was trimmed by 7 bases and J by 1 base, leaving 11 bases between them. The chain's CDR3 is CASWEGRNTEAFF. In DNA, the CDR3 is TGCGCCAGCTGGGAGGGGCGGAACACTGAAGCTTTCTTT.

The chain links TRBV6-5 to TRBJ1-4, with TRBD1 matching over 7 bases. J was trimmed by 4 bases and V by 4 bases; bases with no gene match: 3. CDR3 length equals 14 residues. The germline V gene has CDR1 MNHEY and CDR2 SVGAGI. The CDR3 DNA follows: TGTGCCAGCAGTTTAAGGGACAGTAATGAAAAACTGTTTTTT. Its translation is CASSLRDSNEKLFF.

The gene calls are TRBV4-1 and TRBJ2-5; 8 bases fit TRBD2. J lost 5 bases, V lost 0 bases, and 5 bases had no gene match. The germline V gene has CDR1 MGHRA and CDR2 YSYEKL. The CDR3 length is 15 residues. The CDR3 DNA reads as TGCGCCAGCAGCCAAGAGAGCCGGGAGGGGGAGACCCAGTACTTC. This encodes CASSQESREGETQYF.

The chain employs TRBV30 and TRBJ2-7; a possible D gene is TRBD1 (6 bases). Trimming left V 5 bases short and J 6 bases short, with 17 bases between. This CDR3 has 13 amino acids. CDR1 is GTSNPN and CDR2 is SVGIG in the germline V gene (reference sequence). The CDR3 here is CAWAFIQGGEQYF. The CDR3 DNA sequence: TGTGCCTGGGCTTTTATACAGGGTGGCGAGCAGTACTTC.

The gene calls are TRBV19 and TRBJ2-7; 7 nucleotides match TRBD1. CDR1 and CDR2 from the germline V gene are LNHDA and SQIVND (reference sequence). This CDR3 is built from 14 residues. Germline trimming cut 7 bases from V and 3 bases from J; bases unmatched to any gene: 9. CDR3 coding DNA: TGTGCCAGTACCTCGACAGGGAGAGGCTACGAGCAGTACTTC. It translates to CASTSTGRGYEQYF.

CDR3 in amino acids: CASISGTAAYGYTF. DNA for the CDR3: TGTGCCAGCATCTCCGGGACAGCCGCTTATGGCTACACCTTC. The V call is TRBV2, the J call TRBJ1-2; TRBD1 aligns across 7 bases. The CDR3 loop spans 14 amino acids. V trimming: 7 bases; J trimming: 5 bases; junction bases outside the gene matches: 10. Looked up from germline, CDR1 is SNHLY and CDR2 is FYNNEI.